The 15 T cell receptor beta chains presented below share a single source sample, sequenced in a study of CD8 T cells in Susac syndrome. Random hexamers were used to reverse transcribe roughly 0.45 to 1 ug of RNA. One entry per CDR3 protein results from TCRdb running MiXCR on the immunoSEQ multiplex PCR reads. This table has 100,000 to 150,000 distinct CDR3 sequences, nearly 96% appearing once. Sequenced input: CD4+ T cells from PBMCs. The receptor set was obtained from a human donor with Susac syndrome.

This chain links TRBV9 with TRBJ1-2; D is perhaps TRBD1 (6 bases). From germline, CDR1 is SGDLS and CDR2 YYNGEE. The germline V and J ends were trimmed by 3 bases and 1 base, with 7 bases remaining between them. The CDR3 sequence is 13 residues long. The CDR3 DNA follows: TGTGCCAGCAGCGCGGACAGTAACTATGGCTACACCTTC. This gives the protein CASSADSNYGYTF.

The rearrangement joins TRBV29-1 to TRBJ1-5; no clear D gene. Between the trimmed V and J ends, which lost 5 bases and 2 bases, there was a span of 7 bases. CDR3 length: 12 amino acids. Germline V gives CDR1 SQVTM, CDR2 ANQGSEA. CDR3: CSVQLGNQPQHF. In nucleotides, the CDR3 is TGCAGCGTTCAGTTGGGCAATCAGCCCCAGCATTTT. Looking up the rest from reference TRBV29-1 and TRBJ1-5 gives the full variable domain: SAVISQKPSRDICQRGTSLTIQCQVDSQVTMMFWYRQQPGQSLTLIATANQGSEATYESGFVIDKFPISRPNLTFSTLTVSNMSPEDSSIYLCSVQLGNQPQHFGDGTRLSIL.

The CDR3 loop is CSASPIGRGEQYF. CDR3 sequence (DNA): TGCAGTGCTAGCCCGATAGGACGGGGCGAGCAGTACTTC. This sequence joins TRBV20-1 and TRBJ2-7, with D perhaps matching TRBD2 (5 bases). This CDR3 is built from 13 residues. In germline, CDR1 is DFQATT, CDR2 SNEGSKA (reference sequence). V lost 3 bases to trimming and J lost 6 bases, with 15 bases between them.

The chain carries TRBV7-2 and TRBJ2-7; 8 bases match TRBD2. The CDR3 consists of 16 residues. With V trimmed by 3 bases and J by 3 bases, 10 bases remained unmatched. Germline CDR1 is SGHTA and CDR2 is FQGNSA. CDR3 coding DNA: TGTGCCAGCAGCTTGGCGACTAGCGAGGGTGTCTACGAGCAGTACTTC. Its translation is CASSLATSEGVYEQYF.

This clonotype was counted a single time. V gene TRBV15 combines with J gene TRBJ2-6; D ambiguous. The CDR3 has 14 amino acids. Trimming removed 8 bases from V and 1 base from J, with 9 bases in between. Germline lookup yields CDR1 LNHNV and CDR2 YYDKDF (reference sequence). The CDR3 bases are TGTGCCACCGGAGAACTTTCTGGGGCCAACGTCCTGACTTTC. This translates into CATGELSGANVLTF.

The chain employs TRBV12-3 or TRBV12-4 and TRBJ1-2; the D gene is possibly TRBD1 (6 bases). This CDR3 contains 13 residues. V was trimmed by 7 bases and J by 6 bases, leaving 15 bases between them. The CDR3 loop is CASNIGGRDGYTF. DNA of the CDR3: TGTGCCAGCAACATAGGGGGGCGCGATGGCTACACCTTC.

The chain recombines TRBV5-1 with TRBJ1-3, with D tentatively TRBD1 (5 bases). The CDR3 consists of 14 residues. The germline V and J ends were trimmed by 0 bases and 6 bases, with 10 bases remaining between them. Germline lookup yields CDR1 SGHRS and CDR2 YFSETQ. The CDR3: CASSLAQGTNTIYF. DNA for the CDR3: TGCGCCAGCAGCTTGGCCCAAGGGACAAACACCATATATTTT.

The chain recombines TRBV12-3 or TRBV12-4 with TRBJ2-1; no clear D gene. CDR3 size: 15 residues. The ends were cut back, 5 bases at V and 2 bases at J, with 13 bases in the middle. In DNA form, the CDR3 reads TGTGCCAGCAGTCCCAGGAAAGGTACCTACAATGAGCAGTTCTTC. Protein sequence: CASSPRKGTYNEQFF.

The chain couples TRBV6-2 or TRBV6-3 to TRBJ2-1; 7 bases line up with TRBD2. This CDR3 is built from 14 residues. V was clipped by 7 bases and J by 4 bases; unmatched bases: 7. Germline CDR1 and CDR2: MNHEY and SVGEGT. For the CDR3, the DNA is TGTGCCAGCACCCAAGCGGGACGGTACAATGAGCAGTTCTTC. Its translation: CASTQAGRYNEQFF.

The V and J genes are TRBV12-3 or TRBV12-4 and TRBJ1-5; 7 bases line up with TRBD1. The CDR3 runs to 17 residues. The V segment lost 5 bases and the J segment 6 bases; nucleotides outside the gene matches: 16. CDR3 coding DNA: TGTGCCAGCAGTCCGCTTAGGGTGGAGGGGGCTGGTCAGCCCCAGCATTTT. Translating gives CASSPLRVEGAGQPQHF.

This chain uses TRBV7-9 with TRBJ2-3, with D perhaps TRBD1 (5 bases). The CDR3 runs to 15 residues. The germline gives CDR1 SEHNR, CDR2 FQNEAQ (reference sequence). V was clipped by 8 bases and J by 3 bases, with 18 bases between them. The CDR3 here is CASDSPIPLTDTQYF. CDR3 DNA: TGTGCCAGCGACAGCCCGATCCCCCTTACAGATACGCAGTATTTT.

The V gene is TRBV19, the J gene TRBJ2-2; 7 nucleotides align to TRBD2. CDR1 LNHDA and CDR2 SQIVND come from the germline V gene (reference sequence). This CDR3 has 17 residues. J lost 4 bases, V lost 9 bases, and 17 bases had no gene match. The CDR3 nucleotides read TGTGCCAGCCGCGAGAGAGAGTCGGCGGGAGTCACCGGGGAGCTGTTTTTT. It yields the protein CASRERESAGVTGELFF.

CDR3 coding DNA: TGCAGTGCCTGGACAGGGGGGGGTCCCTATGGCTACACCTTC. Translated, it gives CSAWTGGGPYGYTF. V gene TRBV20-1 combines with J gene TRBJ1-2; the match to TRBD1 covers 10 bases. Germline-derived CDR1 and CDR2 are DFQATT and SNEGSKA (reference sequence). V gave up 6 bases and J gave up 4 bases; unmatched junction bases: 8. The length of the CDR3 is 14 residues.

The chain combines TRBV6-1 with TRBJ2-3; TRBD1 aligns across 7 bases. The J segment lost 6 bases and the V segment lost 5 bases, leaving 11 bases of the junction unmatched. The CDR3 length is 15 residues. Germline V gene lookup returns CDR1 MNHNS and CDR2 SASEGT. The CDR3 loop reads CASSPMRTGGDTQYF. Written as DNA, the CDR3 is TGTGCCAGCAGTCCGATGAGGACAGGTGGGGATACGCAGTATTTT.

The rearrangement links TRBV30 to TRBJ1-1; D is perhaps TRBD1 (5 bases). With 8 bases removed from V and 2 bases from J, the gap between germline ends came to 18 bases. From germline, CDR1 is GTSNPN and CDR2 SVGIG (reference sequence). The CDR3 runs to 14 residues. The CDR3 sequence: CALFLGTINTEAFF. CDR3 bases: TGTGCCCTTTTCCTCGGGACCATTAACACTGAAGCTTTCTTT.